Presented here are 29 T cell receptor beta chains from one specimen sequenced in a study of blood T cells in healthy people across ages. Through a sample-barcoded 5' primer and a J-beta primer mix, a second PCR was run for roughly 6 to 11 cycles. One entry per CDR3 protein results from TCRdb running MiXCR on the 5' RACE reads. Among about 1.4 million distinct CDR3 sequences listed, around 59% were seen once. Sequencing was carried out using blood. These receptors all stem from a man aged 18-30 years in good health.

The chain employs TRBV24-1 and TRBJ2-1; the match to TRBD1 covers 9 bases. Germline-derived CDR1 and CDR2 are KGHDR and SFDVKD. Germline trimming cut 6 bases from V and 10 bases from J; bases unmatched to any gene: 15. There are 16 residues in the CDR3. The CDR3 loop reads CATSPGQGFFVKEQFF. CDR3 nucleotide sequence: TGTGCCACCAGTCCGGGACAGGGATTTTTCGTGAAAGAGCAGTTCTTC.

The sample holds a few counts of this clonotype. The V call is TRBV20-1, the J call TRBJ2-7, with 9 bases fitting TRBD1. CDR3 length: 12 amino acids. The germline CDR1 and CDR2 sequences are DFQATT and SNEGSKA (reference sequence). J gave up 6 bases and V 5 bases, and 5 bases lay outside the gene matches. The CDR3 nucleotides are TGCAGTGCTCGAAGGGACAGGGCCGAGCAGTACTTC. It translates to CSARRDRAEQYF.

V usage is TRBV9 and J usage is TRBJ2-4; possible D gene TRBD2, 6 bases. The J call may be mistaken, given a closer DNA end match to TRBJ2-7. There are 15 residues in the CDR3. Germline V gives CDR1 SGDLS, CDR2 YYNGEE. The CDR3 loop is CASSVTAGASYEQYF. The DNA of the CDR3 is TGTGCCAGCAGCGTAACAGCGGGTGCTTCCTACGAGCAGTACTTC.

The chain combines TRBV7-9 with TRBJ1-1, with no clear D. Germline V gene data show CDR1 as SEHNR and CDR2 as FQNEAQ (reference sequence). V was shortened by 1 base and J by 8 bases, with 11 bases between the two germline ends. This CDR3 has 13 residues. This CDR3 reads CASSLVGRLEAFF. CDR3 nucleotides: TGTGCCAGCAGCTTAGTTGGACGGTTGGAAGCTTTCTTT.

In the case of this clonotype: A read error may be the cause here, since a much bigger clone is one base away. The genes are TRBV4-3 and TRBJ1-1; no clear D. The CDR3 runs 15 residues. The germline V gene has CDR1 LGHNA and CDR2 YSLEER. The CDR3 bases are TGCGCCGGCAGCCAAGATGGAGTCGAGGAAACTGAAGCTTTCTTT. Encoded protein: CAGSQDGVEETEAFF.

The chain recombines TRBV20-1 with TRBJ2-7; 7 nucleotides align to TRBD2. The CDR3 spans 13 residues. V shed 6 bases and J 6 bases; nucleotides not matched to a gene: 11. Germline V gene data show CDR1 as DFQATT and CDR2 as SNEGSKA (reference sequence). CDR3 loop: CSAVGGDRGEQYF. CDR3 DNA sequence: TGCAGTGCCGTGGGGGGGGACCGCGGCGAGCAGTACTTC.

This clonotype was counted a few times. This chain connects TRBV28 to TRBJ2-1, with TRBD1 matching 7 bases. The V gene's germline CDR1 is MDHEN and CDR2 SYDVKM. V was clipped by 5 bases and J by 6 bases; unmatched bases: 10. This CDR3 spans 15 amino acids. CDR3 sequence: CASSPQGPIRNEQFF. The CDR3 DNA is TGTGCCAGCAGTCCACAGGGGCCGATACGCAATGAGCAGTTCTTC.

V and J are TRBV12-5 and TRBJ2-1; D possibly corresponds to TRBD1 (6 bases). CDR1 and CDR2 (germline): LGHNT, FRNRAP. The CDR3 consists of 18 residues. V was pared by 3 bases and J by 0 bases, with 18 bases between. CDR3 amino acids: CASGFSRRQAVSYNEQFF. CDR3 DNA: TGTGCTAGTGGTTTTTCCCGACGACAGGCCGTCTCCTACAATGAGCAGTTCTTC.

The chain recombines TRBV7-2 with TRBJ1-6, with 9 positions matching TRBD1. Germline CDR1 and CDR2: SGHTA and FQGNSA. This CDR3 is 15 amino acids long. The V segment lost 5 bases and the J segment 10 bases; nucleotides outside the gene matches: 9. The CDR3 is CASSPRQGVRSPLHF. For the CDR3, the DNA is TGTGCCAGCAGCCCCCGACAGGGGGTTAGATCACCCCTCCACTTT.

The J gene is TRBJ2-5, the V gene TRBV12-3 or TRBV12-4; D is undetermined. The CDR3 sequence is 13 residues long. The ends were cut back, 1 base at V and 3 bases at J, with 6 bases in the middle. This chain's CDR3 is CASSLGFKETQYF. The CDR3 DNA is TGTGCCAGCAGTTTAGGCTTTAAAGAGACCCAGTACTTC.

The chain is built from TRBV27 and TRBJ2-1, with D perhaps TRBD1 or TRBD2 (5 bases each). The V and J ends lost 8 bases and 8 bases respectively, with 13 bases between them. CDR3 size: 12 residues. Germline values: CDR1 MNHEY, CDR2 SMNVEV (reference sequence). The CDR3 region is CASRDPGDEQFF. CDR3 nucleotides: TGTGCCAGCCGGGACCCCGGGGATGAGCAGTTCTTC.

This chain uses TRBV29-1 with TRBJ2-7; TRBD2 aligns across 15 bases. The CDR3 is 15 amino acids. Germline V gene lookup returns CDR1 SQVTM and CDR2 ANQGSEA. Trimming removed 8 bases from V and 5 bases from J; junction bases left unmatched: 10. The CDR3 reads CSIRGLAGGQDEQYF. The CDR3 DNA sequence: TGCAGCATTCGCGGACTAGCGGGAGGGCAAGACGAGCAGTACTTC.

This chain links TRBV5-1 with TRBJ2-7, with 12 bases lining up with TRBD2. In germline, CDR1 is SGHRS, CDR2 YFSETQ. The trim removed 0 bases at V and 2 bases at J, leaving 6 bases unmatched. This CDR3 is 17 amino acids long. CDR3 in amino acids: CASSLVLAGGGAYEQYF. CDR3 in DNA: TGCGCCAGCAGCTTGGTACTAGCGGGAGGTGGAGCCTACGAGCAGTACTTC.

V is TRBV12-3 or TRBV12-4 and J is TRBJ2-3; no clear D gene. CDR3 length equals 15 residues. V lost 3 bases and J lost 1, with 11 bases in between. CDR3 DNA: TGTGCCAGCAGTTTTGGAAAGTCCGGCACAGATACGCAGTATTTT. Encoded protein: CASSFGKSGTDTQYF.

V usage is TRBV2 and J usage is TRBJ1-2, with D possibly matching TRBD1 (5 bases). The germline V gene encodes CDR1 SNHLY and CDR2 FYNNEI. V lost 5 bases and J lost 12, with 19 bases in between. The CDR3 has 13 residues. For the CDR3, the DNA is TGTGCCAGCAGTCGGGACTGGAGCACTGGAGACACCTTC. The encoded protein is CASSRDWSTGDTF.

The chain joins TRBV3-1 to TRBJ2-3, with TRBD2 identical over 9 bases. CDR3 length equals 17 residues. V was pared by 2 bases and J by 2 bases, with 8 bases of the junction left unmatched. Germline values: CDR1 LGHDT, CDR2 YNNKEL (reference sequence). CDR3 amino acids: CASSQQTSGEVTDTQYF. The CDR3, as DNA: TGTGCCAGCAGCCAACAGACTAGCGGAGAAGTCACAGATACGCAGTATTTT.

This clonotype came up once. The junction differs from germline at one of its ends, possibly a read error. The chain links TRBV29-1 to TRBJ1-2; the D gene is possibly TRBD1 (6 bases). Germline V gene sequence: CDR1 SQVTM, CDR2 ANQGSEA. The CDR3 loop spans 15 amino acids. CDR3 residues: CSVEDPGGPNYGYTF. CDR3 sequence (DNA): TGCAGCGTCGAAGATCCCGGGGGGCCCAACTATGGCTACACCTTC.

The DNA for the CDR3 is TGTGCCAGCAGTGCTGTCAACAGGGGCGCGGGCACTGAAGCTTTCTTT. This gives the protein CASSAVNRGAGTEAFF. This rearrangement joins TRBV6-1 to TRBJ1-1; 7 bases map to TRBD1. The CDR3 is made up of 16 amino acids. V was clipped by 4 bases and J by 4 bases; unmatched bases: 12. Germline V gene sequence: CDR1 MNHNS, CDR2 SASEGT.

In this sample, this clonotype turned up a few times. V usage is TRBV12-3 or TRBV12-4 and J usage is TRBJ1-4; D is unclear. This CDR3 comprises 15 residues. Trimming took 6 bases from V and 4 from J, leaving 15 bases between them. The CDR3 DNA follows: TGTGCCAGCAGCGCGTTAGGAGCGAGTAATGAAAAACTGTTTTTT. This codes for CASSALGASNEKLFF.

The chain is built from TRBV20-1 and TRBJ2-5; a possible D gene is TRBD1 (5 bases). The J call is doubtful: the DNA matches TRBJ2-7 better. Germline CDR1 is DFQATT and CDR2 is SNEGSKA (reference sequence). This CDR3 has 13 residues. The CDR3 bases are TGCAGTGCAACGGCAGGGTCTACCTACGAGCAGTACTTC. Translated, it gives CSATAGSTYEQYF.

A few counts support this clonotype. V gene TRBV10-3 combines with J gene TRBJ2-7; either TRBD1 or TRBD2 may fit D (5 bases each). The V and J ends lost 5 bases and 3 bases respectively, with 17 bases between them. The CDR3 contains 15 residues. Germline CDR1 is ENHRY and CDR2 is SYGVKD. The CDR3 DNA follows: TGTGCCATCAGTACCCGGGACGGATTTAACTACGAGCAGTACTTC. This codes for CAISTRDGFNYEQYF.

In regard to this clonotype: A much more abundant neighbour one base away suggests this may be a read error. This chain uses TRBV4-1 with TRBJ2-7; D gene unclear. The ends were cut back, 8 bases at V and 5 bases at J, with 16 bases in the middle. Germline V gene data show CDR1 as MGHRA and CDR2 as YSYEKL. The CDR3 consists of 13 residues. The CDR3 DNA follows: TGCGCCAGCTCTGGGATCCAGTTCGACGAGCAGTACTTC. It codes for CASSGIQFDEQYF.

This clonotype has just a few counts. The chain joins TRBV7-2 to TRBJ2-1; D possibly corresponds to TRBD2 (5 bases). The CDR3 has 13 residues. Germline lookup yields CDR1 SGHTA and CDR2 FQGNSA. V lost 4 bases, J lost 8 bases, and 12 bases lay in between. In DNA, the CDR3 is TGTGCCAGCAGCTACCCCGGCGGGCATGAGCAGTTCTTC. This gives the protein CASSYPGGHEQFF. Combining the CDR3 with reference TRBV7-2 and TRBJ2-1 gives the whole variable domain GAGVSQSPSNKVTEKGKDVELRCDPISGHTALYWYRQSLGQGLEFLIYFQGNSAPDKSGLPSDRFSAERTGGSVSTLTIQRTQQEDSAVYLCASSYPGGHEQFFGPGTRLTVL.

On this clonotype: One junction end does not reproduce the germline sequence, and a read error may be involved. The rearrangement joins TRBV4-1 to TRBJ1-2, with 7 bases lining up with TRBD1. The CDR3 loop spans 17 amino acids. Germline V gene data show CDR1 as MGHRA and CDR2 as YSYEKL. This CDR3 reads CASSPRGGPPVNYGYTF. DNA for the CDR3: TGTGCCAGCAGCCCCCGAGGGGGCCCCCCTGTTAACTATGGCTACACCTTC.

The table lists this clonotype with a few counts. The genes are TRBV7-9 and TRBJ1-4, with TRBD1 as a possible D gene (5 bases). The CDR3 contains 14 residues. CDR1 and CDR2 from the germline V gene are SEHNR and FQNEAQ (reference sequence). The V gene lost 2 bases and the J gene lost 3 bases, with 7 bases spanning the gap. The chain's CDR3 is CASSLRDPNEKLFF. The CDR3 nucleotides read TGTGCCAGCAGCTTAAGGGACCCTAATGAAAAACTGTTTTTT.

Comment on this clonotype: A junction boundary mismatches the germline segment, possibly from a read error. The gene calls are TRBV10-2 and TRBJ2-3; TRBD1 agrees at 7 bases. CDR3 length: 14 residues. Germline CDR1 is WSHSY and CDR2 is SAAADI. The CDR3 bases are TGCGCCAGCAGGTTTGAGCGAGGGACAGAGACGCAGTATTTT. Amino acid sequence: CASRFERGTETQYF.

The rearrangement links TRBV11-2 to TRBJ2-1; D is ambiguous. V lost 5 bases and J lost 0, with 8 bases in between. This CDR3 comprises 14 residues. Germline V gene sequence: CDR1 SGHAT, CDR2 FQNNGV. Here the CDR3 reads CASSRMSSYNEQFF. DNA for the CDR3: TGTGCCAGCAGCCGGATGAGCTCCTACAATGAGCAGTTCTTC. The full variable domain, rest sourced from reference TRBV11-2 and TRBJ2-1, is EAGVAQSPRYKIIEKRQSVAFWCNPISGHATLYWYQQILGQGPKLLIQFQNNGVVDDSQLPKDRFSAERLKGVDSTLKIQPAKLEDSAVYLCASSRMSSYNEQFFGPGTRLTVL.

V is TRBV20-1 and J is TRBJ2-7; either TRBD1 or TRBD2 may fit D (5 bases each). CDR1 DFQATT and CDR2 SNEGSKA come from the germline V gene (reference sequence). The V and J ends lost 3 bases and 7 bases respectively, with 13 bases between them. The CDR3 is 12 amino acids. CDR3 nucleotides: TGCAGTGCTAGGGACATTAGGAGGGAGCAGTACTTC. It codes for CSARDIRREQYF.

The chain carries TRBV4-3 and TRBJ1-5; D is undetermined. The CDR3 totals 16 residues. In germline, CDR1 is LGHNA, CDR2 YSLEER. The V and J ends lost 0 bases and 6 bases respectively, with 15 bases between them. The CDR3 loop is CASSQDGGSHGQPQHF. CDR3 bases: TGCGCCAGCAGCCAAGACGGCGGCAGTCATGGTCAGCCCCAGCATTTT.